The 5 T cell receptor beta chains below were found in one sample sequenced in a study of cytomegalovirus exposure and HLA in healthy donors. This PCR relied on a set of 60 Vbeta primers and 13 Jbeta primers. The assay was immunoSEQ multiplex PCR, and TCRdb's table has in-frame clones only and misses some. The sample holds 100,000 to 150,000 clones; 74% are singletons and the top ten take 4%. Sequencing was carried out using PBMCs. Receptor source: a man in his forties or fifties in good health and CMV-seropositive.

In its sample, this clone was seen once. The chain recombines TRBV6-1 with TRBJ2-3; 7 bases match TRBD1. This CDR3 is 14 amino acids long. Germline trimming cut 6 bases from V and 5 bases from J; bases unmatched to any gene: 8. Germline V CDR1 and CDR2: MNHNS, SASEGT. CDR3 nucleotides: TGTGCCAGCAGAGACAGGGCCAGGATAGATACGCAGTATTTT. Translating gives CASRDRARIDTQYF.

The J gene is TRBJ2-5, the V gene TRBV19; 9 nucleotides agree with TRBD1. This CDR3 has 16 residues. The ends lost 1 base at V and 4 bases at J; junction bases unmatched: 7. Germline lookup yields CDR1 LNHDA and CDR2 SQIVND (reference sequence). The CDR3 coding sequence is TGTGCCAGTAGTATAGCCCTACAGGGGGCATCAGAGACCCAGTACTTC. Its translation is CASSIALQGASETQYF.

The chain couples TRBV29-1 to TRBJ2-5, with D possibly TRBD1 on 5 matching bases. This CDR3 comprises 14 residues. The V end lost 4 bases, the J end lost 5 bases, and 17 bases lay between the germline ends. Germline CDR1 reads SQVTM; CDR2 reads ANQGSEA. CDR3 bases: TGCAGCGTTGTAGGGGCAGGGAAGAGGGAGACCCAGTACTTC. Its translation: CSVVGAGKRETQYF.

This chain links TRBV7-9 with TRBJ1-2; 7 bases agree with TRBD1. Per germline, CDR1 SEHNR and CDR2 FQNEAQ (reference sequence). This CDR3 is 14 amino acids long. The V gene end was trimmed by 5 bases and the J gene end by 7 bases; junction bases not matched to a gene: 10. The CDR3 DNA reads TGTGCCAGCAGCGCCCGACAGGGTTCGAGTGGCTACACCTTC. Protein product: CASSARQGSSGYTF.

This clone was observed a few times. V gene TRBV7-9 combines with J gene TRBJ1-2; no clear D gene. This CDR3 is built from 13 residues. Germline V gene lookup returns CDR1 SEHNR and CDR2 FQNEAQ (reference sequence). V lost 4 bases and J lost 7, with 13 bases in between. CDR3 nucleotides: TGTGCCAGCAGCTCCGGGGAGTGGCTTGGCTACACCTTC. This sequence encodes CASSSGEWLGYTF.